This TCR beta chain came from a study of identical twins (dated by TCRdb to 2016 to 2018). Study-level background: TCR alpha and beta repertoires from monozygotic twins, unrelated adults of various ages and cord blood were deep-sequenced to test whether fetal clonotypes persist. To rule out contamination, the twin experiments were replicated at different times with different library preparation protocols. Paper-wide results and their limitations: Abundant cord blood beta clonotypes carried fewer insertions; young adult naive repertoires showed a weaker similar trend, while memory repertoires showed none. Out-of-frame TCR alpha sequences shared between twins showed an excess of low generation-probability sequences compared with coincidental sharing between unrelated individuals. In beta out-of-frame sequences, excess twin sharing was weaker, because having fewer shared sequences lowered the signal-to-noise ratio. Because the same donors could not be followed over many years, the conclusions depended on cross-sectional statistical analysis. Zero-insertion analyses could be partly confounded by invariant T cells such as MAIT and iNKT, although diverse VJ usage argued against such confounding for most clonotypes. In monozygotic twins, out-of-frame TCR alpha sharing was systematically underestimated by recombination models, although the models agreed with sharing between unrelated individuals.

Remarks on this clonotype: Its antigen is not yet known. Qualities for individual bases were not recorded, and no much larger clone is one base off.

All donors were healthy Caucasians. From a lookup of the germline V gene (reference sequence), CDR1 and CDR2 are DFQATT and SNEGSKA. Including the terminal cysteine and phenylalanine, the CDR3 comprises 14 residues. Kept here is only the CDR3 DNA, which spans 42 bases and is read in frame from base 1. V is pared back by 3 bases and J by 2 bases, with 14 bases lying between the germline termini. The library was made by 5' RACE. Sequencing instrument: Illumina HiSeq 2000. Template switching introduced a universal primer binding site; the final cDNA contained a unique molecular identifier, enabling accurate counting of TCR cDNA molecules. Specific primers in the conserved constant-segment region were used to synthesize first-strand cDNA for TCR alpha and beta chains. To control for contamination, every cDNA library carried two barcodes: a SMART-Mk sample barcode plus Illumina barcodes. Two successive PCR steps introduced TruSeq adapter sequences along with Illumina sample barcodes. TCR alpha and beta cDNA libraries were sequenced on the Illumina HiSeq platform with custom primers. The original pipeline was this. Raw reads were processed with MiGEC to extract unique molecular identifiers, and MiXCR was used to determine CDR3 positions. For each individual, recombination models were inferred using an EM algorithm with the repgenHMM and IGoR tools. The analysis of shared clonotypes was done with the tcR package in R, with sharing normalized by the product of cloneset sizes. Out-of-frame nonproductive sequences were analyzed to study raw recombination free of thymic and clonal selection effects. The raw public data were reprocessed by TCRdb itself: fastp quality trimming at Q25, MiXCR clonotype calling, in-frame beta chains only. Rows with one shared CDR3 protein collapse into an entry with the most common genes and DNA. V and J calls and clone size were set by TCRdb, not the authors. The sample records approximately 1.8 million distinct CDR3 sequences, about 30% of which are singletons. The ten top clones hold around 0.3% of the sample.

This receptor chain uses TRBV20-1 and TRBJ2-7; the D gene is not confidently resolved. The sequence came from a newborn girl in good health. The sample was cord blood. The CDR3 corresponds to CSARPRPPPYEQYF. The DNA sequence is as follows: TGCAGTGCTAGGCCCCGTCCCCCACCCTACGAGCAGTACTTC.